These 12 T cell receptor beta chains share one sample of origin, sequenced in a study of blood T cells in healthy people across ages. A second PCR of roughly 7 to 11 cycles used a sample-barcoded 5' primer and a J-beta primer mix. TCRdb reanalysed the 5' RACE reads using MiXCR and keeps one entry per CDR3 protein. The sample has 1.4 million or so distinct CDR3 sequences; approximately 42% are singletons. Sample: blood. The receptors were gathered from a woman between 18 and 30 years old in good health.

The gene calls are TRBV29-1 and TRBJ2-3; tentative D call: TRBD2 (5 bases). V dropped 6 bases and J dropped 3 bases, with 16 bases sitting between them. The CDR3 sequence is 14 residues long. Germline V gene sequence: CDR1 SQVTM, CDR2 ANQGSEA. The CDR3 DNA follows: TGCAGCGTAGACCGTTCCGGGATTACAGATACGCAGTATTTT. Residues: CSVDRSGITDTQYF.

The rearrangement joins TRBV4-3 to TRBJ2-5; D ambiguous. The germline gives CDR1 LGHNA, CDR2 YSLEER. The CDR3 loop spans 12 amino acids. V was clipped by 3 bases and J by 11 bases, with 13 bases between them. The CDR3: CASSQPGYEQYF. The CDR3 nucleotides read TGCGCCAGCAGCCAGCCTGGGTATGAGCAGTACTTC.

Here the CDR3 DNA reads TGTGCCAGCAGTTACGTGGCAACCCCTCTCTTCGAGCAGTACTTC. Protein sequence: CASSYVATPLFEQYF. The chain employs TRBV6-5 and TRBJ2-7, with unresolved D. Between the trimmed V and J ends, which lost 2 bases and 6 bases, there was a span of 17 bases. Germline V CDR1 and CDR2: MNHEY, SVGAGI. This CDR3 is built from 15 residues.

The chain carries TRBV4-1 and TRBJ2-1, with D maybe TRBD2 (7 bases). V lost 0 bases and J lost 3, with 12 bases in between. Germline lookup yields CDR1 MGHRA and CDR2 YSYEKL. The CDR3 covers 16 residues. The CDR3 loop is CASSQDHRDYYNEQFF. The CDR3 DNA reads TGCGCCAGCAGCCAAGATCACAGGGACTACTACAATGAGCAGTTCTTC.

The chain couples TRBV6-5 to TRBJ2-1; D unclear. CDR1 MNHEY and CDR2 SVGAGI come from the germline V gene. The CDR3 is 13 residues long. Trimming removed 1 base at V and 11 bases at J, with 12 bases between. The chain's CDR3 is CASSYWSGVKQFF. CDR3 nucleotides: TGTGCCAGCAGTTACTGGTCCGGTGTGAAGCAGTTCTTC.

The chain carries TRBV29-1 and TRBJ1-1; no clear D gene. The germline V and J ends were trimmed by 6 bases and 6 bases, with 17 bases remaining between them. CDR3 size: 13 residues. Germline CDR1 SQVTM, CDR2 ANQGSEA. This chain's CDR3 is CSVLKGGGAEAFF. The CDR3 DNA follows: TGCAGCGTCTTGAAGGGCGGCGGAGCTGAAGCTTTCTTT. The full variable domain, in which reference TRBV29-1 and TRBJ1-1 provide the parts outside the CDR3, is SAVISQKPSRDICQRGTSLTIQCQVDSQVTMMFWYRQQPGQSLTLIATANQGSEATYESGFVIDKFPISRPNLTFSTLTVSNMSPEDSSIYLCSVLKGGGAEAFFGQGTRLTVV.

This chain uses TRBV29-1 with TRBJ2-1, with D possibly TRBD1 on 5 matching bases. Germline-derived CDR1 and CDR2 are SQVTM and ANQGSEA. V dropped 6 bases and J dropped 1 base, with 19 bases sitting between them. The CDR3 covers 16 residues. In DNA form, the CDR3 reads TGCAGCGTACCCACAGGAGCCAAATTATCCTACAATGAGCAGTTCTTC. As protein: CSVPTGAKLSYNEQFF.

The chain carries TRBV9 and TRBJ2-1; 7 bases align to TRBD2. Trimming at V came to 0 bases and at J to 12 bases, leaving 9 bases not matched to a gene. The CDR3 runs 14 residues. Germline CDR1 SGDLS, CDR2 YYNGEE. CDR3 region: CASSVGAGSYGQFF. CDR3 bases: TGTGCCAGCAGCGTAGGAGCGGGATCGTATGGGCAGTTCTTC.

The chain recombines TRBV27 with TRBJ2-2, with 7 bases aligning to TRBD2. CDR1 and CDR2 from the germline V gene are MNHEY and SMNVEV (reference sequence). The ends lost 7 bases at V and 6 bases at J; junction bases unmatched: 8. This CDR3 region has 14 residues. In DNA form, the CDR3 reads TGTGCCAGCACCCTACAAGCGGGATCCGGGGAGCTGTTTTTT. Amino acid sequence: CASTLQAGSGELFF.

The chain recombines TRBV29-1 with TRBJ1-1, with D unclear. The CDR3 length is 14 residues. CDR1 and CDR2 from the germline V gene are SQVTM and ANQGSEA. The V and J ends lost 7 bases and 1 base respectively, with 16 bases between them. CDR3 protein: CSAVLRTENTEAFF. CDR3 nucleotide sequence: TGCAGCGCTGTCCTCCGGACGGAGAACACTGAAGCTTTCTTT.

The CDR3 spells CASSFAGGARYGYTF. In DNA form, the CDR3 reads TGTGCCAGCAGTTTTGCTGGGGGCGCCCGCTATGGCTACACCTTC. The chain links TRBV27 to TRBJ1-2; perhaps TRBD1 as D (6 bases). Germline CDR1 is MNHEY and CDR2 is SMNVEV (reference sequence). V was pared by 3 bases and J by 4 bases, with 15 bases between. This CDR3 contains 15 residues.

This chain links TRBV6-2 or TRBV6-3 with TRBJ2-4, with D possibly TRBD1 on 6 matching bases. Gene TRBJ2-5 matches the end of the DNA better, so the J call may be wrong. Germline V gene data show CDR1 as MNHEY and CDR2 as SVGEGT. The CDR3 length is 16 residues. CDR3 DNA sequence: TGTGCCAGCAGTTACGGAAACAGGGCGTCTCGGGAGACCCAGTACTTC. It is translated as CASSYGNRASRETQYF.